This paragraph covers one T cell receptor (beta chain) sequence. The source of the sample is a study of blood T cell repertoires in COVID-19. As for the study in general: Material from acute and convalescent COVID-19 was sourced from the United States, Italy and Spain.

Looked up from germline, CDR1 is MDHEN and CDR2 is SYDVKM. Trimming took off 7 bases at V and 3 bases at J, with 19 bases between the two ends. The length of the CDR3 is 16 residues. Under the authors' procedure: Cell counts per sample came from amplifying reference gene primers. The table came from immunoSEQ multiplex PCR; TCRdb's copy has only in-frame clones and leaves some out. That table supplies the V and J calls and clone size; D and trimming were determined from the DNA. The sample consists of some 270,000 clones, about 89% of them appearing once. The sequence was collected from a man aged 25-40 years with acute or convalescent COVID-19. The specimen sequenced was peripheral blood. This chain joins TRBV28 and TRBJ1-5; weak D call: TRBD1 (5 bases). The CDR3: CASTQRGSSYNQPQHF. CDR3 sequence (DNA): TGTGCCAGCACCCAACGGGGGTCCTCATACAATCAGCCCCAGCATTTT.